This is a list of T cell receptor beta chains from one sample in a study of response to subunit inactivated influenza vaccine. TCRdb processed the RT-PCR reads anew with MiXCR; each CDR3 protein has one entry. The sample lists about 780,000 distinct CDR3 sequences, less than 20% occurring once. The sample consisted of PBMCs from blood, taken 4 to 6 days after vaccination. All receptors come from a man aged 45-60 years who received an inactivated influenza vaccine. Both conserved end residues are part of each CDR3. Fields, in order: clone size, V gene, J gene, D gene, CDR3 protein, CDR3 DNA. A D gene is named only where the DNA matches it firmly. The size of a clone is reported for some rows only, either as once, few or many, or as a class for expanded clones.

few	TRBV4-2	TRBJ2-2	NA	CASSQDSQGGLFF	TGTGCCAGCAGCCAAGATTCACAGGGTGGGCTGTTTTTT
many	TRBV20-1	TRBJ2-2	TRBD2	CSARGTSRSGELFF	TGCAGTGCTAGGGGGACTAGCCGGTCCGGGGAGCTGTTTTTT
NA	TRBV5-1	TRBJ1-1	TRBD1	CASSLVRTGLNTEAFF	TGCGCCAGCAGCTTGGTACGGACAGGATTGAACACTGAAGCTTTCTTT
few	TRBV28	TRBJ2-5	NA	CASSAGRQTQYF	TGTGCCAGCAGTGCGGGGAGGCAGACCCAGTACTTC
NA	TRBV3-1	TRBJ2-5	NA	CASSQGVGSSETQYF	TGTGCCAGCAGCCAAGGTGTAGGGAGCTCAGAGACCCAGTACTTC
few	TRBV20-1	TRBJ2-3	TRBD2	CSATGTSGSGVADTQYF	TGCAGTGCTACCGGGACTAGCGGGAGTGGGGTTGCAGATACGCAGTATTTT
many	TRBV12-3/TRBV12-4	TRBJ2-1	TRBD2	CASTLRGRENEQFF	TGTGCCAGCACCCTACGGGGGAGGGAAAATGAGCAGTTCTTC
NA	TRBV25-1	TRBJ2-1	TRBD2	CASSAAGLAGQSAYNEQFF	TGTGCCAGCAGTGCAGCGGGACTAGCGGGCCAAAGCGCCTACAATGAGCAGTTCTTC
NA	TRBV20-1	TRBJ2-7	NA	CSARPGQRDYEQYF	TGCAGTGCTAGACCCGGACAGCGAGACTACGAGCAGTACTTC
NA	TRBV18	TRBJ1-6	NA	CASSPDRQGYSPLHF	TGTGCCAGCTCACCGGATCGGCAGGGGTATTCACCCCTCCACTTT
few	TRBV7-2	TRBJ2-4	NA	CASSLAGSNIQYF	TGTGCCAGCAGCTTAGCAGGGAGCAACATTCAGTACTTC
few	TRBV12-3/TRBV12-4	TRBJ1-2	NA	CASSLSRGLNYGYTF	TGTGCCAGCAGTTTAAGCAGGGGCCTTAACTATGGCTACACCTTC
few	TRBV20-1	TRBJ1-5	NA	CSARSGGGNQPQHF	TGCAGTGCTAGGAGCGGGGGCGGCAATCAGCCCCAGCATTTT
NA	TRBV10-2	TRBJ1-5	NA	CASSVSGGRQPQHF	TGCGCCAGCAGTGTTTCGGGGGGCCGTCAGCCCCAGCATTTT
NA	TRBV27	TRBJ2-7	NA	CASKIPGAYEQYF	TGTGCCAGCAAAATCCCGGGGGCCTACGAGCAGTACTTC
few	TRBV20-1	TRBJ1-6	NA	CSARGPAMDSPLHF	TGCAGTGCTAGAGGCCCAGCCATGGATTCACCCCTCCACTTT
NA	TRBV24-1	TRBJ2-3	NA	CATSVGSTLGTDTQYF	TGTGCCACCAGCGTTGGGAGCACTCTCGGGACAGATACGCAGTATTTT
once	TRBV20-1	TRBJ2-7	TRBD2	CSAPSPIAGGISYEQYF	TGCAGTGCTCCTTCACCCATAGCGGGAGGCATTTCCTACGAGCAGTACTTC
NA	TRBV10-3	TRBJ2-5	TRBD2	CAISESGTSGSFRETQYF	TGTGCCATCAGTGAATCCGGGACTAGCGGGAGCTTTAGAGAGACCCAGTACTTC
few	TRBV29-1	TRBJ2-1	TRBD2	CSVETSGKGFEQFF	TGCAGCGTTGAGACTAGCGGGAAGGGGTTTGAGCAGTTCTTC
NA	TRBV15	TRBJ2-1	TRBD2	CATSRDEKLAGDNEQFF	TGTGCCACCAGCAGAGATGAAAAACTAGCGGGAGACAATGAGCAGTTCTTC
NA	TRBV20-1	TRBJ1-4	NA	CSAPEQDEKLFF	TGCAGTGCTCCCGAACAGGATGAAAAACTGTTTTTT
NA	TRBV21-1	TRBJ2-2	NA	CASSKRGDTGELFF	TGTGCCAGCAGCAAGAGAGGGGACACCGGGGAGCTGTTTTTT
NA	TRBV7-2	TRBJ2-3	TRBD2	CASSQLAGGPTDTQYF	TGTGCCAGCAGCCAACTAGCGGGGGGGCCCACAGATACGCAGTATTTT
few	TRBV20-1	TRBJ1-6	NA	CSARGGGGFNSPLHF	TGCAGTGCTAGAGGCGGAGGGGGATTTAATTCACCCCTCCACTTT
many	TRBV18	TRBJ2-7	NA	CASSPGDYEQYF	TGTGCCAGCTCACCAGGGGACTACGAGCAGTACTTC
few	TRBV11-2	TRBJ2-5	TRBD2	CASRQRLATYKETQYF	TGTGCCAGCAGACAGAGACTAGCGACGTACAAAGAGACCCAGTACTTC
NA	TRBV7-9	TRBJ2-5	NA	CASSYNSLQETQYF	TGTGCCAGCAGCTATAACAGTTTACAAGAGACCCAGTACTTC
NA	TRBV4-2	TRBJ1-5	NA	CASSPEKGQPQHF	TGTGCCAGCAGCCCTGAAAAAGGTCAGCCCCAGCATTTT
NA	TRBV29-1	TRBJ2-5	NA	CSVNQGIQETQYF	TGCAGCGTTAATCAGGGCATCCAAGAGACCCAGTACTTC
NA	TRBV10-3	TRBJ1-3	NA	CAISEGGLAGNTIYF	TGTGCCATCAGTGAAGGGGGGCTAGCTGGAAACACCATATATTTT
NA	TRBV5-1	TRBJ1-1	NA	CASSLWMNTEAFF	TGCGCCAGCAGCTTATGGATGAACACTGAAGCTTTCTTT
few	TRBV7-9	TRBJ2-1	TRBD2	CASSIGLAGVPNEQFF	TGTGCCAGCAGCATAGGACTAGCGGGAGTCCCCAATGAGCAGTTCTTC
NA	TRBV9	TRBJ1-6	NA	CASSVRDGYNSPLHF	TGTGCCAGCAGCGTAAGGGACGGTTATAATTCACCCCTCCACTTT
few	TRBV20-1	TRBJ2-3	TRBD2	CSAIDQTSGSTDTQYF	TGCAGTGCTATTGACCAGACTAGCGGCAGCACAGATACGCAGTATTTT
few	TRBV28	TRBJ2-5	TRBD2	CASSPGLAAETQYF	TGTGCCAGCAGTCCGGGACTAGCGGCGGAGACCCAGTACTTC
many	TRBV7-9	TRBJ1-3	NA	CASSSPTADDSGNTIYF	TGTGCCAGCAGCTCCCCGACGGCGGACGACTCTGGAAACACCATATATTTT
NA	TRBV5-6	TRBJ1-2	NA	CASSLVGKDGYTF	TGTGCCAGCAGCTTGGTGGGAAAGGATGGCTACACCTTC
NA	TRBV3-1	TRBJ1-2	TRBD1	CASMGTGRYIGYTF	TGTGCCAGCATGGGGACAGGCCGCTACATTGGCTACACCTTC
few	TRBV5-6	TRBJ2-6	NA	CASSLALGIGNVLTF	TGTGCCAGCAGCTTGGCCCTGGGGATTGGCAACGTCCTGACTTTC
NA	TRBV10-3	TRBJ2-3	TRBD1	CATSQGMNTDTQYF	TGTGCCACTTCACAGGGGATGAACACAGATACGCAGTATTTT
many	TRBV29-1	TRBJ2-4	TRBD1	CSVEGAAKNIQYF	TGCAGCGTCGAGGGGGCAGCCAAAAACATTCAGTACTTC